The subject of this entry is one T cell receptor beta chain. Its antigen is unknown. This entry belongs to a study of beta chain features in type 1 diabetes. About the study: The number of sorted cells examined across all samples was fewer than 110,000,000. Findings of the study overall: There was a moderate but significant shortening of TCRB CDR3s in all four CD4+ subsets of Type 1 diabetes patients.

Germline-derived CDR1 and CDR2 are SGHDN and FVKESK. Trimming pared 4 bases from V and 0 bases from J, leaving 13 bases between. The CDR3 runs 17 residues. The authors reverse transcribed all of the isolated RNA, so sequencing captured expressed TCRB transcripts. Data came from immunoSEQ multiplex PCR; TCRdb stores just in-frame clones and leaves some out. The sample carries 680,000 or so clones, roughly 12% recorded once. The chain joins TRBV14 to TRBJ1-6, with D perhaps matching TRBD1 (5 bases). The sequence derives from a man younger than 35 with type 1 diabetes. Sequenced material: naive CD4+ T cells from blood. CDR3 DNA: TGTGCCAGCAGCCGCGGGGACGGAACCTCCTATAATTCACCCCTCCACTTT. It translates to CASSRGDGTSYNSPLHF.